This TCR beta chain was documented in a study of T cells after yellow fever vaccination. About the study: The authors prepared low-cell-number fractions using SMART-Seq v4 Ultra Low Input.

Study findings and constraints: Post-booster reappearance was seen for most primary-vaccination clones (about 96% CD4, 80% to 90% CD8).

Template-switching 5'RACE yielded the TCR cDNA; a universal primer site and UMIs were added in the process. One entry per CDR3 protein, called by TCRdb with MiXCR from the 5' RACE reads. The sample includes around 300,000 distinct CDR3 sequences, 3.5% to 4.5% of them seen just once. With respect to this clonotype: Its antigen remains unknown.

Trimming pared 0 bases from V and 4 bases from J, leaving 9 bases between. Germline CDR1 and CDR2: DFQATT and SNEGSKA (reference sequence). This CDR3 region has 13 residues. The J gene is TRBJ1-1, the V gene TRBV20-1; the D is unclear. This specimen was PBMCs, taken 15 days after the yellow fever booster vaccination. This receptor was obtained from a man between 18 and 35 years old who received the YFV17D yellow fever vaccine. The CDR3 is CSARDPVGTEAFF. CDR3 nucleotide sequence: TGCAGTGCTAGAGATCCCGTGGGCACTGAAGCTTTCTTT.